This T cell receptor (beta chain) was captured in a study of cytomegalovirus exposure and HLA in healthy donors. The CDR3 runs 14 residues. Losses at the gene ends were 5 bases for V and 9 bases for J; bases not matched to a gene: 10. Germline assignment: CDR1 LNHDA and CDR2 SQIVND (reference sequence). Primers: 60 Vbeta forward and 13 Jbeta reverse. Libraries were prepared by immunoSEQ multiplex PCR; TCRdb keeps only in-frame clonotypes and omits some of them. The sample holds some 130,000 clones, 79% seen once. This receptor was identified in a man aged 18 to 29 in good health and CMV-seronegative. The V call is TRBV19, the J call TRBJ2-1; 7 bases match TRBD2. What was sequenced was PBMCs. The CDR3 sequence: CASSVGDGLGEQFF. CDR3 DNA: TGTGCCAGTAGTGTCGGGGATGGACTAGGTGAGCAGTTCTTC.